A selection of T cell receptor beta chains follows, all from one sample in a study of T-cell memory formation after mild COVID-19. TCRdb analysed the 5' RACE reads with MiXCR anew, one entry per CDR3 protein. The sample lists under 550,000 distinct CDR3 sequences; over 15% were seen once. Sequencing was done on a sample of PBMCs or a T cell subset sorted from them (not recorded which). All receptors come from an adult woman who had mild COVID-19 (a few samples of this study predate the infection). Cell type and time point are not known. CDR3s include the opening cysteine and the closing phenylalanine or tryptophan. The order of the fields is J gene, D gene, V gene, clone size, CDR3 DNA, CDR3 protein. The D gene is left open where the match is weak. Some rows have no size entry. The others give once, few or many, or a class for an expanded clone.

j_call: TRBJ1-3; d_call: -; v_call: TRBV12-3/TRBV12-4; clone_size: -; cdr3_nt: TGTGCCAGCAGTCCCTCAGGGAGGGTAGGTGGAAACACCATATATTTT; cdr3_aa: CASSPSGRVGGNTIYF
j_call: TRBJ1-6; d_call: TRBD1; v_call: TRBV6-6; clone_size: -; cdr3_nt: TGTGCCACCCGACCCGGGAGGGGGCGAGCCTATAATTCACCCCTCCACTTT; cdr3_aa: CATRPGRGRAYNSPLHF
j_call: TRBJ2-5; d_call: -; v_call: TRBV10-3; clone_size: -; cdr3_nt: TGTGCCATCAGTGGGTACCAAGAGACCCAGTACTTC; cdr3_aa: CAISGYQETQYF
j_call: TRBJ1-2; d_call: -; v_call: TRBV12-3/TRBV12-4; clone_size: -; cdr3_nt: TGTGCCAGCAGTTTTTCGGTGGGGTACTATGGCTACACCTTC; cdr3_aa: CASSFSVGYYGYTF
j_call: TRBJ2-1; d_call: TRBD2; v_call: TRBV7-2; clone_size: -; cdr3_nt: TGTGCCAGCAGCTTAGGATCAGCGGGAGAACAGTTCTTC; cdr3_aa: CASSLGSAGEQFF
j_call: TRBJ2-6; d_call: -; v_call: TRBV7-9; clone_size: -; cdr3_nt: TGTGCCAGCAGCTCCCAGGCGGCGGGGTTCTCCGGCTCCGGGGCCAACGTCCTGACTTTC; cdr3_aa: CASSSQAAGFSGSGANVLTF
j_call: TRBJ2-3; d_call: TRBD2; v_call: TRBV4-2; clone_size: -; cdr3_nt: TGTGCCAGCAGCCAAGTTCCTGGCGGGGGGGCGACAGATACGCAGTATTTT; cdr3_aa: CASSQVPGGGATDTQYF
j_call: TRBJ2-3; d_call: -; v_call: TRBV30; clone_size: few; cdr3_nt: TGTGCCTGGAGGCCCCCCGGAGATACGCAGTATTTT; cdr3_aa: CAWRPPGDTQYF
j_call: TRBJ1-1; d_call: TRBD1; v_call: TRBV5-1; clone_size: many; cdr3_nt: TGTGCCAGCAGCCTGACAGGGACGAACACTGAAGCTTTCTTT; cdr3_aa: CASSLTGTNTEAFF
j_call: TRBJ2-1; d_call: TRBD2; v_call: TRBV5-4; clone_size: few; cdr3_nt: TGTGCCAGCACCCCCCCGACTAGCGGGAGCTCCTACAATGAGCAGTTCTTC; cdr3_aa: CASTPPTSGSSYNEQFF
j_call: TRBJ2-1; d_call: TRBD1; v_call: TRBV5-1; clone_size: -; cdr3_nt: TGCGCCAGCAGCTTGGGACAGGGGAGTTATCATGAGCAGTTCTTC; cdr3_aa: CASSLGQGSYHEQFF
j_call: TRBJ1-2; d_call: -; v_call: TRBV29-1; clone_size: -; cdr3_nt: TGCAGCGTTTGGGGGCCCGATGGCTACACTTTC; cdr3_aa: CSVWGPDGYTF
j_call: TRBJ2-7; d_call: TRBD2; v_call: TRBV20-1; clone_size: many; cdr3_nt: TGCAGTGCTAGAGGCCAGCGGGGACGCACCTACGAGCAGTACTTC; cdr3_aa: CSARGQRGRTYEQYF
j_call: TRBJ1-2; d_call: -; v_call: TRBV20-1; clone_size: few; cdr3_nt: TGCAGTGCTAGGGATTTTGGGTATGGCTACACCTTC; cdr3_aa: CSARDFGYGYTF
j_call: TRBJ2-2; d_call: -; v_call: TRBV5-5; clone_size: -; cdr3_nt: TGTGCCAGCAGCTTGGAGCTACTAGCAACCGGGGAGCTGTTTTTT; cdr3_aa: CASSLELLATGELFF
j_call: TRBJ2-7; d_call: -; v_call: TRBV5-1; clone_size: few; cdr3_nt: TGCGCCAGCAGCTTGGATCTGGGGGCCCACGAGCAGTACTTC; cdr3_aa: CASSLDLGAHEQYF
j_call: TRBJ2-1; d_call: -; v_call: TRBV11-2; clone_size: few; cdr3_nt: TGTGCCAGCAGCCAGGGCCTCGGGGGCTACAATGAGCAGTTCTTC; cdr3_aa: CASSQGLGGYNEQFF
j_call: TRBJ1-5; d_call: TRBD1; v_call: TRBV20-1; clone_size: -; cdr3_nt: TGCAGTGCTAGAAACCTACGCTTCGGGACAGACGACAATCAGCCCCAGCATTTT; cdr3_aa: CSARNLRFGTDDNQPQHF
j_call: TRBJ2-1; d_call: -; v_call: TRBV5-1; clone_size: -; cdr3_nt: TGCGCCAGCAGCTTGACCGTCAATGAGCAGTTCTTC; cdr3_aa: CASSLTVNEQFF
j_call: TRBJ2-1; d_call: TRBD1; v_call: TRBV7-9; clone_size: many; cdr3_nt: TGCGCCAGCAGCTTGGGACAGGGGGGTGAGCAGTTCTTC; cdr3_aa: CASSLGQGGEQFF
j_call: TRBJ1-2; d_call: TRBD1; v_call: TRBV7-9; clone_size: -; cdr3_nt: TGTGCCATCGAGACAGGGAAGTGGCCTAACTATGGCTACACCTTC; cdr3_aa: CAIETGKWPNYGYTF
j_call: TRBJ1-2; d_call: TRBD1; v_call: TRBV28; clone_size: once; cdr3_nt: TGTGCCAGCAGTTCGGGACAGGGGGGCGCCTATGGCTACACCTTC; cdr3_aa: CASSSGQGGAYGYTF
j_call: TRBJ2-1; d_call: TRBD1; v_call: TRBV20-1; clone_size: -; cdr3_nt: TGCAGTGCTAGAGACCACCCCGGACAGGATTACAATGAGCAGTTCTTC; cdr3_aa: CSARDHPGQDYNEQFF
j_call: TRBJ1-6; d_call: -; v_call: TRBV11-2; clone_size: few; cdr3_nt: TGTGCCAGCAGCACCCGACAGTCTAATTCACCCCTCCACTTT; cdr3_aa: CASSTRQSNSPLHF
j_call: TRBJ2-5; d_call: TRBD2; v_call: TRBV5-1; clone_size: -; cdr3_nt: TGCGCCAGCAGCTTGGCCAGCGGGGGGGCCAAGGGAGAGACCCAGTACTTC; cdr3_aa: CASSLASGGAKGETQYF
j_call: TRBJ2-5; d_call: TRBD1; v_call: TRBV11-3; clone_size: few; cdr3_nt: TGTGCCAGCAGCCTAAGACAGGGGCGAGAGACCCAGTACTTC; cdr3_aa: CASSLRQGRETQYF
j_call: TRBJ1-2; d_call: -; v_call: TRBV5-1; clone_size: -; cdr3_nt: TGCGCCAGCAGCATCGACAGTGGAGGCTACACCTTC; cdr3_aa: CASSIDSGGYTF
j_call: TRBJ2-7; d_call: -; v_call: TRBV11-3; clone_size: -; cdr3_nt: TGTGCCAGCAGCTTAGCGGAGACAGAAACCTACGAGCAGTACTTC; cdr3_aa: CASSLAETETYEQYF
j_call: TRBJ2-7; d_call: TRBD1; v_call: TRBV29-1; clone_size: many; cdr3_nt: TGCAGCGTCGGGGACAGGCAGAGCTCCTACGAGCAGTACTTC; cdr3_aa: CSVGDRQSSYEQYF
j_call: TRBJ1-2; d_call: TRBD1; v_call: TRBV6-1; clone_size: -; cdr3_nt: TGTGCCAGCAGTGAAGGTGGGGGACAGATCTATGGCTACACCTTC; cdr3_aa: CASSEGGGQIYGYTF
j_call: TRBJ1-2; d_call: -; v_call: TRBV12-3/TRBV12-4; clone_size: few; cdr3_nt: TGTGCCAGCAGTTGGACAGCTTCTGGCTATGGCTACACCTTC; cdr3_aa: CASSWTASGYGYTF
j_call: TRBJ2-7; d_call: -; v_call: TRBV18; clone_size: -; cdr3_nt: TGTGCCAGCTCACCAGACAGGTCCGCTACCGGGGAGCAGTACTTC; cdr3_aa: CASSPDRSATGEQYF
j_call: TRBJ2-1; d_call: TRBD2; v_call: TRBV24-1; clone_size: -; cdr3_nt: TGTGCCACCAGTGACCCCGGGACTAGCGGATCCAATGAGCAGTTCTTC; cdr3_aa: CATSDPGTSGSNEQFF
j_call: TRBJ2-1; d_call: -; v_call: TRBV3-1; clone_size: -; cdr3_nt: TGTGCCAGCAGCCACTCCGGGACCTTCAATGAGCAGTTCTTC; cdr3_aa: CASSHSGTFNEQFF
j_call: TRBJ2-7; d_call: -; v_call: TRBV12-3/TRBV12-4; clone_size: many; cdr3_nt: TGTGCCAGCAGGTCACAAAGGACAGCCTACGAGCAGTACTTC; cdr3_aa: CASRSQRTAYEQYF
j_call: TRBJ2-1; d_call: TRBD2; v_call: TRBV7-9; clone_size: many; cdr3_nt: TGTGCCAGCAGTCCACACCTGGGGGGAGGGCCTAGTGAGCAGTTCTTC; cdr3_aa: CASSPHLGGGPSEQFF
j_call: TRBJ2-1; d_call: TRBD1; v_call: TRBV18; clone_size: -; cdr3_nt: TGTGCCAGCTCACCCCGTCGGGGGAACAGGGGGACCTACAATGAGCAGTTCTTC; cdr3_aa: CASSPRRGNRGTYNEQFF
j_call: TRBJ2-1; d_call: -; v_call: TRBV12-3/TRBV12-4; clone_size: few; cdr3_nt: TGTGCCAGCAGTTTAGCGACCGGGGGCTCCTACAATGAGCAGTTCTTC; cdr3_aa: CASSLATGGSYNEQFF
j_call: TRBJ2-2; d_call: -; v_call: TRBV6-5; clone_size: -; cdr3_nt: TGTGCCAGCAGTTTCATAATGAACACCGGGGAGCTGTTTTTT; cdr3_aa: CASSFIMNTGELFF
j_call: TRBJ2-1; d_call: TRBD1; v_call: TRBV7-9; clone_size: many; cdr3_nt: TGTGCCAGCAGCGCTGGACAGGGAAGACGCAATGAGCAGTTCTTC; cdr3_aa: CASSAGQGRRNEQFF
j_call: TRBJ2-1; d_call: -; v_call: TRBV4-3; clone_size: few; cdr3_nt: TGCGCCAGCAGCCAAGAGGTTGTCCATGAGCAGTTCTTC; cdr3_aa: CASSQEVVHEQFF
j_call: TRBJ1-2; d_call: -; v_call: TRBV12-3/TRBV12-4; clone_size: many; cdr3_nt: TGTGCCAGCAGTTCCAGCTTCAGGGTGAACTATGGCTACACCTTC; cdr3_aa: CASSSSFRVNYGYTF
j_call: TRBJ1-1; d_call: -; v_call: TRBV2; clone_size: -; cdr3_nt: TGTGCCAGCAGTCCGTCCCGGGACTCGTCTTGGGGCACTGAAGCTTTCTTT; cdr3_aa: CASSPSRDSSWGTEAFF
j_call: TRBJ2-7; d_call: -; v_call: TRBV30; clone_size: -; cdr3_nt: TGTGCCTGGAGATCGGGACGTCGCCCCTACGAGCAGTACTTC; cdr3_aa: CAWRSGRRPYEQYF
j_call: TRBJ2-1; d_call: TRBD1; v_call: TRBV29-1; clone_size: few; cdr3_nt: TGCAGCGTTGAAGATTACCTCCGGGACAGCTACAATGAGCAGTTCTTC; cdr3_aa: CSVEDYLRDSYNEQFF
j_call: TRBJ2-1; d_call: -; v_call: TRBV18; clone_size: -; cdr3_nt: TGTGCCAGCTCATCACAAGGCGGGGTGAGCTCCTACAATGAGCAGTTCTTC; cdr3_aa: CASSSQGGVSSYNEQFF
j_call: TRBJ1-1; d_call: TRBD1; v_call: TRBV6-6; clone_size: once; cdr3_nt: TGTGCCAGCAGCACAGGGGACCCCCGGGTGACTGAAGCTTTCTTT; cdr3_aa: CASSTGDPRVTEAFF
j_call: TRBJ2-1; d_call: TRBD2; v_call: TRBV11-2; clone_size: -; cdr3_nt: TGTGCCAGCAGCTCCTTGACGACTAGCGGGGTAATTCGCTTCTCCCAGTTCTTC; cdr3_aa: CASSSLTTSGVIRFSQFF